This passage covers 14 T cell receptor beta chains from one sample sequenced in a study of cytomegalovirus exposure and HLA in healthy donors. Primers for the PCR totalled 60 Vbeta and 13 Jbeta. Only in-frame clones appear in the TCRdb table, and some are missing; sequencing was by immunoSEQ multiplex PCR. This table holds more than 65,000 clones, about 74% found once. Material: PBMCs. The receptors originated from a woman aged 60 to 75 in good health and CMV-seropositive.

CDR3 protein: CSVGWGGTEAFF. CDR3 DNA sequence: TGCAGCGTCGGTTGGGGGGGGACTGAAGCTTTCTTT. The V gene is TRBV29-1, the J gene TRBJ1-1; a weak D match, TRBD1 (5 bases). Trimming took 6 bases from V and 5 from J, leaving 13 bases between them. Germline V gene sequence: CDR1 SQVTM, CDR2 ANQGSEA. There are 12 residues in the CDR3.

The chain is built from TRBV25-1 and TRBJ1-1; TRBD1 aligns across 7 bases. The germline V gene encodes CDR1 MGHDK and CDR2 SYGVNS. J gave up 2 bases and V 5 bases, and 2 bases lay outside the gene matches. The CDR3 runs 13 residues. The CDR3 DNA is TGTGCCAGCAGTCGACAGGGAAACACTGAAGCTTTCTTT. Translated, it gives CASSRQGNTEAFF.

This clone was recorded once. This chain joins TRBV19 and TRBJ1-5; TRBD1 might be the D (5 bases). Germline V CDR1 and CDR2: LNHDA, SQIVND (reference sequence). The length of the CDR3 is 14 residues. Trimming removed 5 bases at V and 2 bases at J, with 10 bases between. The CDR3 region has the DNA TGTGCCAGTAGTTTTACAGGAGGCAATCAGCCCCAGCATTTT. It translates to CASSFTGGNQPQHF.

The V gene is TRBV18, the J gene TRBJ2-1, with TRBD2 identical over 8 bases. In germline, CDR1 is KGHSH, CDR2 LQKENI. This CDR3 region has 17 residues. V lost 6 bases and J lost 4; bases outside the gene matches: 14. The CDR3 protein is CASSGTGRASIYNEQFF. In DNA, the CDR3 is TGTGCCAGCTCGGGAACCGGGAGGGCCTCCATTTACAATGAGCAGTTCTTC.

The chain is built from TRBV29-1 and TRBJ2-2; perhaps TRBD2 as D (6 bases). Per germline, CDR1 SQVTM and CDR2 ANQGSEA. There are 16 residues in the CDR3. V was shortened by 1 base and J by 2 bases, with 14 bases between the two germline ends. The CDR3: CSVEVVTGLNTGELFF. CDR3 DNA sequence: TGCAGCGTTGAAGTGGTAACGGGACTTAACACCGGGGAGCTGTTTTTT.

The V call is TRBV6-6, the J call TRBJ1-1; perhaps TRBD1 as D (6 bases). The CDR3 is 15 amino acids. The V gene's germline CDR1 is MNHNY and CDR2 SVGAGI (reference sequence). Trimming took 3 bases from V and 5 from J, leaving 16 bases between them. Written as DNA, the CDR3 is TGTGCCAGCAGTTATTTTGGGGGGGCAGAAACTGAAGCTTTCTTT. This translates into CASSYFGGAETEAFF.

This chain connects TRBV6-6 to TRBJ2-1; TRBD2 agrees at 8 bases. V dropped 5 bases and J dropped 8; count of bases not matched to a gene: 8. The CDR3 has 14 residues. Germline CDR1 and CDR2: MNHNY and SVGAGI (reference sequence). CDR3: CASSKGAGVDEQFF. CDR3 DNA: TGTGCCAGCAGTAAAGGAGCGGGGGTCGATGAGCAGTTCTTC.

In this sample, this clone turned up a few times. The genes are TRBV10-2 and TRBJ1-2; 12 bases fit TRBD1. Per germline, CDR1 WSHSY and CDR2 SAAADI. This CDR3 has 15 amino acids. With V trimmed by 3 bases and J by 8 bases, 7 bases remained unmatched. CDR3 loop: CASSDPGQGAGGYTF. The CDR3 DNA is TGCGCCAGCAGTGACCCGGGACAGGGGGCGGGAGGCTACACCTTC.

This chain connects TRBV7-9 to TRBJ2-7; D gene unclear. The CDR3 totals 13 residues. The germline V gene has CDR1 SEHNR and CDR2 FQNEAQ (reference sequence). V lost 4 bases, J lost 2 bases, and 9 bases lay in between. The CDR3 is CASSSSAAYEQYF. CDR3 sequence (DNA): TGTGCCAGCAGCTCTAGTGCTGCCTACGAGCAGTACTTC.

Concerning this clone: The sample holds other DNA sequences that translate to the same CDR3. The V call is TRBV5-1, the J call TRBJ2-7, with 9 bases fitting TRBD2. CDR3 length: 12 amino acids. Per germline, CDR1 SGHRS and CDR2 YFSETQ. The V segment lost 5 bases and the J segment 4 bases; nucleotides outside the gene matches: 1. The CDR3 loop is CASSSGSYEQYF. The CDR3 coding sequence is TGCGCCAGCAGTAGCGGGAGTTACGAGCAGTACTTC.

The chain uses TRBV10-3 and TRBJ2-7, with D perhaps TRBD2 (7 bases). The CDR3 has 14 amino acids. V lost 3 bases to trimming and J lost 5 bases, with 14 bases between them. CDR1 and CDR2 (germline): ENHRY, SYGVKD. CDR3 amino acids: CAISERGGADEQYF. The CDR3 DNA reads as TGTGCCATCAGTGAACGAGGGGGGGCCGACGAGCAGTACTTC.

V is TRBV9 and J is TRBJ2-6, with 7 bases lining up with TRBD1. From germline, CDR1 is SGDLS and CDR2 YYNGEE. The CDR3 runs 15 residues. V shed 4 bases, J shed 2 bases, and the junction held 3 bases outside the gene matches. The CDR3 nucleotides are TGTGCCAGCAGCCTCCAGGGGGCTGGGGCCAACGTCCTGACTTTC. It codes for CASSLQGAGANVLTF. Looking up the rest from reference TRBV9 and TRBJ2-6 gives the full variable domain: DSGVTQTPKHLITATGQRVTLRCSPRSGDLSVYWYQQSLDQGLQFLIQYYNGEERAKGNILERFSAQQFPDLHSELNLSSLELGDSALYFCASSLQGAGANVLTFGAGSRLTVL.

The J gene is TRBJ1-2, the V gene TRBV7-9; TRBD1 matches 9 bases. CDR1 SEHNR and CDR2 FQNEAQ come from the germline V gene (reference sequence). The CDR3 contains 16 residues. V lost 3 bases to trimming and J lost 2 bases; unmatched junction nucleotides: 7. The CDR3 loop reads CASSLITGGANYGYTF. Here the CDR3 DNA reads TGTGCCAGCAGCTTGATTACAGGGGGCGCGAACTATGGCTACACCTTC.

The gene calls are TRBV6-6 and TRBJ1-5, with TRBD1 identical over 7 bases. CDR1 MNHNY and CDR2 SVGAGI come from the germline V gene (reference sequence). The CDR3 consists of 15 residues. J lost 6 bases, V lost 5 bases, and 10 bases had no gene match. DNA for the CDR3: TGTGCCAGCAGTCCCATCGAGGGGGCGGGTCAGCCCCAGCATTTT. Translation gives CASSPIEGAGQPQHF.